The 31 T cell receptor beta chains below all came from one sample that was sequenced in a study of identical twins. MiXCR, run by TCRdb on the 5' RACE reads, gives a single entry per CDR3 protein. The profile shows approximately 1.8 million distinct CDR3 sequences, around 33% of them singletons. The sample consisted of cord blood. All receptors come from a newborn girl in good health.

This clonotype was detected a few times. This sequence joins TRBV6-5 and TRBJ1-6; no definite D call. The V and J ends lost 3 bases and 0 bases respectively, with 6 bases between them. Germline V gene sequence: CDR1 MNHEY, CDR2 SVGAGI. The CDR3 covers 15 residues. The DNA of the CDR3 is TGTGCCAGCAGTTATATGGGCTCCTATAATTCACCCCTCCACTTT. This translates into CASSYMGSYNSPLHF.

This clonotype was counted only a few times. The chain has TRBV28 and TRBJ1-2; D perhaps matches TRBD1 (5 bases). Trimming removed 5 bases from V and 6 bases from J, with 13 bases in between. CDR1 and CDR2 from the germline V gene are MDHEN and SYDVKM. The CDR3 has 13 amino acids. The CDR3 sequence: CASSPVGGDGYTF. The CDR3, as DNA: TGTGCCAGCAGTCCGGTCGGGGGGGATGGCTACACCTTC.

The V call is TRBV4-1, the J call TRBJ2-3, with 12 bases identical to TRBD2. Germline lookup yields CDR1 MGHRA and CDR2 YSYEKL. The CDR3 is made up of 19 amino acids. Trimming took 4 bases from V and 5 from J; bases not matched to a gene: 16. The CDR3, as DNA: TGCGCCAGCAGCCGCATAGAAGCTAGCGGGGGGGCCAAAGGAGATACGCAGTATTTT. Translated: CASSRIEASGGAKGDTQYF.

The J gene is TRBJ1-1, the V gene TRBV4-1; 9 bases map to TRBD1. Unmatched junction bases numbered 11, after V lost 4 bases and J lost 5 bases. Germline CDR1 and CDR2: MGHRA and YSYEKL. The CDR3 is 16 amino acids. Here the CDR3 DNA reads TGCGCCAGCAGCCCAGGGACCGACAGGGGGAAAACTGAAGCTTTCTTT. Translation gives CASSPGTDRGKTEAFF.

The chain combines TRBV3-1 with TRBJ2-7; D remains ambiguous. Germline CDR1 is LGHDT and CDR2 is YNNKEL (reference sequence). V was cut by 0 bases and J by 4 bases, with 13 bases left in between. The CDR3 runs 15 residues. The CDR3 DNA sequence: TGTGCCAGCAGCCAAGAGACGTTTTCGCATTACGAGCAGTACTTC. This translates into CASSQETFSHYEQYF.

This clonotype appeared a few times. This sequence joins TRBV12-5 and TRBJ2-3; 9 bases match TRBD2. With 1 base clipped from V and 3 bases from J, the junction kept 2 bases outside the gene matches. The CDR3 contains 15 residues. Germline-derived CDR1 and CDR2 are LGHNT and FRNRAP. The CDR3, as DNA: TGTGCTAGTGGTTTGGAAAGCGGGAGGACAGATACGCAGTATTTT. Residues: CASGLESGRTDTQYF.

The gene calls are TRBV9 and TRBJ1-4; 7 nucleotides line up with TRBD1. V lost 0 bases and J lost 7; bases outside the gene matches: 3. Germline V gene data show CDR1 as SGDLS and CDR2 as YYNGEE. The CDR3 contains 14 residues. The CDR3 here is CASSVGRQGEKLFF. In DNA, the CDR3 is TGTGCCAGCAGCGTAGGGAGACAGGGTGAAAAACTGTTTTTT.

The CDR3 DNA sequence: TGCAGTGCTAGAGATCCCACAGGGGGCATCCTCTCCTATAATTCACCCCTCCACTTT. Translating gives CSARDPTGGILSYNSPLHF. The chain combines TRBV20-1 with TRBJ1-6, with TRBD1 identical over 9 bases. The CDR3 runs to 19 residues. The ends lost 0 bases at V and 0 bases at J; junction bases unmatched: 9. Germline V gene sequence: CDR1 DFQATT, CDR2 SNEGSKA (reference sequence).

V usage is TRBV7-6 and J usage is TRBJ2-3; 7 bases map to TRBD2. The CDR3 length is 14 residues. With V trimmed by 4 bases and J by 2 bases, 3 bases remained unmatched. From germline, CDR1 is SGHVS and CDR2 FNYEAQ. CDR3 protein: CASSYERDTDTQYF. In nucleotides, the CDR3 is TGTGCCAGCAGCTATGAGCGGGACACAGATACGCAGTATTTT.

V is TRBV2 and J is TRBJ1-2; D call uncertain. The CDR3 covers 15 residues. V lost 1 base and J 1 base, leaving 10 bases between the germline ends. Germline values: CDR1 SNHLY, CDR2 FYNNEI. CDR3 sequence: CASSEVADLNYGYTF. In DNA, the CDR3 is TGTGCCAGCAGTGAAGTGGCGGACCTTAACTATGGCTACACCTTC.

This clonotype was seen more than once but under ten times. The CDR3 region has the DNA TGTGCCAGCAGTGAAGGCGGGACTACCGAGGCAGATACGCAGTATTTT. The encoded protein is CASSEGGTTEADTQYF. The rearrangement joins TRBV2 to TRBJ2-3; 7 nucleotides agree with TRBD2. The CDR3 totals 16 residues. After removal of 1 base from V and 4 bases from J, the junction contained 8 bases not matched to a gene. The germline V gene encodes CDR1 SNHLY and CDR2 FYNNEI.

The V gene is TRBV27, the J gene TRBJ2-7; the D is unclear. The CDR3 spans 14 residues. Germline V gene data show CDR1 as MNHEY and CDR2 as SMNVEV (reference sequence). The germline V and J ends were trimmed by 5 bases and 7 bases, with 18 bases remaining between them. CDR3 DNA sequence: TGTGCCAGCAGTATACTCCGAGAATACAATGAGCAGTACTTC. Its translation: CASSILREYNEQYF.

The chain recombines TRBV2 with TRBJ2-3; 9 nucleotides align to TRBD2. The CDR3 loop spans 13 amino acids. CDR1 is SNHLY, CDR2 FYNNEI, per germline. The ends lost 8 bases at V and 5 bases at J; junction bases unmatched: 5. The CDR3 is CASCGGAGDTQYF. Written as DNA, the CDR3 is TGTGCCAGCTGCGGGGGGGCGGGAGATACGCAGTATTTT.

The V and J genes are TRBV9 and TRBJ1-4; D ambiguous. CDR3 length: 15 amino acids. Germline V gene data show CDR1 as SGDLS and CDR2 as YYNGEE. Trimming removed 0 bases at V and 5 bases at J, with 11 bases between. The CDR3 protein is CASSVGGRLNEKLFF. CDR3 sequence (DNA): TGTGCCAGCAGCGTAGGAGGGAGGCTGAATGAAAAACTGTTTTTT.

The table lists this clonotype with a few counts. The junction departs from germline at one end; a sequencing error may be responsible. This chain links TRBV29-1 with TRBJ1-2, with TRBD1 matching 7 bases. Germline-derived CDR1 and CDR2 are SQVTM and ANQGSEA. The CDR3 loop spans 13 amino acids. CDR3 coding DNA: TGCAGCGTGGAAGACAGGGAGGTACGGGGCTACACCTTC. Residues: CSVEDREVRGYTF.

In this sample, this clonotype turned up a few times. This chain joins TRBV28 and TRBJ2-7, with TRBD1 matching over 7 bases. Germline lookup yields CDR1 MDHEN and CDR2 SYDVKM. This CDR3 contains 16 residues. Trimming cost V 4 bases and J 2 bases; bases outside gene matches: 11. The chain's CDR3 is CASSSMTGTDTYEQYF. In DNA, the CDR3 is TGTGCCAGCAGTTCAATGACCGGGACAGACACCTACGAGCAGTACTTC.

The chain recombines TRBV6-5 with TRBJ2-3, with D possibly matching TRBD2 (6 bases). The ends were cut back, 8 bases at V and 0 bases at J, with 15 bases in the middle. The germline V gene encodes CDR1 MNHEY and CDR2 SVGAGI. The CDR3 has 15 residues. The CDR3 nucleotides are TGTGCCAGCTGGACACCGGGAGCAAGCACAGATACGCAGTATTTT. Its protein is CASWTPGASTDTQYF.

Comment on this clonotype: The junction and the germline gene differ at one end; a read error may be behind it. The chain employs TRBV7-2 and TRBJ1-4, with TRBD1 as a possible D gene (5 bases). This CDR3 spans 13 amino acids. Germline CDR1 reads SGHTA; CDR2 reads FQGNSA. The CDR3 loop is CASSLGGGEELFF. The CDR3 DNA reads as TGTGCCAGCAGCTTAGGGGGGGGTGAAGAACTGTTTTTT.

V gene TRBV28 combines with J gene TRBJ1-5, with 7 bases that match TRBD1. CDR1 is MDHEN, CDR2 SYDVKM, per germline. The CDR3 is 16 residues long. V was clipped by 7 bases and J by 4 bases; unmatched bases: 13. The CDR3 is CASTYTGEFGNQPQHF. For the CDR3, the DNA is TGTGCCAGCACTTACACAGGGGAATTTGGGAATCAGCCCCAGCATTTT. The variable domain in full, completed from reference TRBV28 and TRBJ1-5, reads DVKVTQSSRYLVKRTGEKVFLECVQDMDHENMFWYRQDPGLGLRLIYFSYDVKMKEKGDIPEGYSVSREKKERFSLILESASTNQTSMYLCASTYTGEFGNQPQHFGDGTRLSIL.

In regard to this clonotype: One base away lies a much larger clone, so this may be a sequencing read error. The chain recombines TRBV6-1 with TRBJ2-7, with D unresolved. There are 11 residues in the CDR3. Germline-derived CDR1 and CDR2 are MNHNS and SASEGT. V lost 6 bases and J lost 3, with 6 bases in between. In nucleotides, the CDR3 is TGTGCCAGCAGAGAAAACTACGAGCAGTACTTC. Residues: CASRENYEQYF.

This clonotype was detected only once. This sequence joins TRBV4-1 and TRBJ1-1; D unresolved. V was pared by 1 base and J by 2 bases, with 8 bases between. CDR3 size: 14 residues. Germline V gene sequence: CDR1 MGHRA, CDR2 YSYEKL. The CDR3 bases are TGCGCCAGCAGCCAAGCAAGGGCAAACACTGAAGCTTTCTTT. Translation gives CASSQARANTEAFF.

This clonotype was detected a few times. The rearrangement joins TRBV20-1 to TRBJ2-1; D not resolved. V was trimmed by 1 base and J by 8 bases, leaving 24 bases between them. The CDR3 totals 17 residues. The germline V gene encodes CDR1 DFQATT and CDR2 SNEGSKA (reference sequence). The chain's CDR3 is CSARARTRSTAGDEQFF. DNA of the CDR3: TGCAGTGCTAGAGCCCGAACCAGGAGCACCGCCGGAGATGAGCAGTTCTTC.

This clonotype was observed a few times. The V gene is TRBV6-1, the J gene TRBJ1-1, with D possibly matching TRBD1 (6 bases). The CDR3 spans 13 residues. The germline CDR1 and CDR2 sequences are MNHNS and SASEGT. Trimming stripped 6 bases from V and 8 bases from J, with 16 bases between. The chain's CDR3 is CASSAGPGTEAFF. DNA for the CDR3: TGTGCCAGCAGCGCCGGGCCCGGGACAGAAGCTTTCTTT.

For this clonotype: Sequence at one end of the junction differs from germline and may be a read error. The rearrangement links TRBV5-1 to TRBJ2-1; TRBD2 matches at 7 bases. The germline V gene has CDR1 SGHRS and CDR2 YFSETQ. CDR3 length equals 15 residues. The CDR3 sequence: CASNLGGSSNNEQFF. The CDR3, as DNA: TGCGCCAGCAACTTGGGCGGGAGTAGCAACAATGAGCAGTTCTTC.

The chain links TRBV27 to TRBJ1-1, with D perhaps matching TRBD1 (5 bases). Germline CDR1 and CDR2: MNHEY and SMNVEV (reference sequence). V lost 5 bases to trimming and J lost 4 bases, with 20 bases between them. This CDR3 spans 16 amino acids. The DNA for the CDR3 is TGTGCCAGCAGTACCACCTTCTTGGCAGGGACCACTGAAGCTTTCTTT. Translation gives CASSTTFLAGTTEAFF.

This chain uses TRBV5-1 with TRBJ1-5, with TRBD1 as a possible D gene (5 bases). V lost 5 bases and J 2 bases, leaving 14 bases between the germline ends. The CDR3 sequence is 15 residues long. Germline V lookup: CDR1 SGHRS, CDR2 YFSETQ. For the CDR3, the DNA is TGCGCCAGCAGAGTAAGGGGACGGGGCAATCAGCCCCAGCATTTT. Translation: CASRVRGRGNQPQHF.

The V call is TRBV6-1, the J call TRBJ2-4; tentative D call: TRBD2 (6 bases). The CDR3 has 15 amino acids. V lost 6 bases to trimming and J lost 6 bases, with 18 bases between them. The V gene's germline CDR1 is MNHNS and CDR2 SASEGT. The CDR3 DNA follows: TGTGCCAGCAGGACCCTTCGGGGGTACGGAAACATTCAGTACTTC. It translates to CASRTLRGYGNIQYF.

The chain combines TRBV20-1 with TRBJ2-1; a weak D match, TRBD2 (5 bases). Germline values: CDR1 DFQATT, CDR2 SNEGSKA (reference sequence). With 3 bases removed from V and 4 bases from J, the gap between germline ends came to 16 bases. The CDR3 has 15 residues. The CDR3 region has the DNA TGCAGTGCTAGTGAAACGAGGACTCTATACAATGAGCAGTTCTTC. This encodes CSASETRTLYNEQFF.

This clonotype has at least ten counts. At one boundary the junction diverges from the germline segment, which might be a read error. The chain couples TRBV5-1 to TRBJ2-7; D is unresolved. Germline V gives CDR1 SGHRS, CDR2 YFSETQ. The CDR3 length is 11 residues. CDR3 DNA: TGTGCCAGCAGCGCCGCCTACGAGCAGTACTTC. Translation: CASSAAYEQYF.

The chain combines TRBV5-1 with TRBJ2-3; 8 bases map to TRBD2. Unmatched junction bases numbered 2, after V lost 5 bases and J lost 3 bases. Germline V gene data show CDR1 as SGHRS and CDR2 as YFSETQ. This CDR3 has 13 amino acids. The CDR3 coding sequence is TGCGCCAGCAGACGGGAGGGGACAGATACGCAGTATTTT. It specifies CASRREGTDTQYF.

This clonotype appeared a few times. The V call is TRBV20-1, the J call TRBJ2-3; 8 nucleotides agree with TRBD2. Germline-derived CDR1 and CDR2 are DFQATT and SNEGSKA (reference sequence). The CDR3 runs 15 residues. The ends lost 1 base at V and 0 bases at J; junction bases unmatched: 3. In DNA, the CDR3 is TGCAGTGCTAGAGGGATAGCGGGGAGCACAGATACGCAGTATTTT. As protein: CSARGIAGSTDTQYF.